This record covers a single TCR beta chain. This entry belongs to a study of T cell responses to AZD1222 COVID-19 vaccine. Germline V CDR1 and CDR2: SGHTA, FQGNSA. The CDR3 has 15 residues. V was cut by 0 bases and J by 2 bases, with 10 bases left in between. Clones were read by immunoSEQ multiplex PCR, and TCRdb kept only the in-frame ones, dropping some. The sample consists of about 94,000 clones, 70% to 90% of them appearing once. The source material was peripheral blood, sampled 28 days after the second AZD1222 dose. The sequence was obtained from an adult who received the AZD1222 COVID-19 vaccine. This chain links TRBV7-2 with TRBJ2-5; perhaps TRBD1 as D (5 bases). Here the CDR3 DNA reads TGTGCCAGCAGCTTAGCGGTCAGGGATCAAGAGACCCAGTACTTC. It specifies CASSLAVRDQETQYF.